The rows below give T cell receptor beta chains drawn from one sample of a study of cytomegalovirus exposure and HLA in healthy donors. TCRdb keeps only in-frame clones here, not all; method: immunoSEQ multiplex PCR. The data show about 170,000 clones, about 75% seen once. Specimen: PBMCs. The receptor source for this set is a female donor in good health and CMV-seronegative. The conserved cysteine and the conserved F or W are not part of the CDR3 here. Each record gives: D gene, V gene, CDR3 protein. The D gene is left open where the match is weak.

TRBD1	TRBV7-8	ASSLRGQMFSNQPQH
-	TRBV7-9	ASSLGGEEEKLF
TRBD1	TRBV19	ASSIEFTGAPYSNQPQH
TRBD1	TRBV6-1	ASSGPGQGAKNTEAF
-	TRBV9	ASSVAPGQPQH
-	TRBV30	AWSASPGLDIQY
-	TRBV5-6	ASSLGGGPAAQY
-	TRBV21-1	ASSKLAGGPDTQY
TRBD1	TRBV7-6	ASSLGTGGIEKLF
TRBD1	TRBV27	ASDRDPGNTIY
TRBD1	TRBV9	ASSVAGQGSTDTQY
-	TRBV6-6	ASSSYRDGELF
TRBD1	TRBV7-2	ASSRDRAETQY
TRBD1	TRBV7-9	ASSPRTGAGNTIY
-	TRBV15	AISSLDSYEQY
TRBD1	TRBV5-1	ASSLQAGGANSPLH
-	TRBV4-1	ASRQEGQSYGYT
TRBD2	TRBV7-3	ASSSSGGETGELF
-	TRBV5-1	ASSPVGGYNEQF
TRBD1	TRBV19	ASTTGQGSYEQY
-	TRBV4-1	ASSQDRNTGELF
TRBD1	TRBV2	ASRTGGSYNEQF
TRBD2	TRBV6-4	ASTPSGRLY